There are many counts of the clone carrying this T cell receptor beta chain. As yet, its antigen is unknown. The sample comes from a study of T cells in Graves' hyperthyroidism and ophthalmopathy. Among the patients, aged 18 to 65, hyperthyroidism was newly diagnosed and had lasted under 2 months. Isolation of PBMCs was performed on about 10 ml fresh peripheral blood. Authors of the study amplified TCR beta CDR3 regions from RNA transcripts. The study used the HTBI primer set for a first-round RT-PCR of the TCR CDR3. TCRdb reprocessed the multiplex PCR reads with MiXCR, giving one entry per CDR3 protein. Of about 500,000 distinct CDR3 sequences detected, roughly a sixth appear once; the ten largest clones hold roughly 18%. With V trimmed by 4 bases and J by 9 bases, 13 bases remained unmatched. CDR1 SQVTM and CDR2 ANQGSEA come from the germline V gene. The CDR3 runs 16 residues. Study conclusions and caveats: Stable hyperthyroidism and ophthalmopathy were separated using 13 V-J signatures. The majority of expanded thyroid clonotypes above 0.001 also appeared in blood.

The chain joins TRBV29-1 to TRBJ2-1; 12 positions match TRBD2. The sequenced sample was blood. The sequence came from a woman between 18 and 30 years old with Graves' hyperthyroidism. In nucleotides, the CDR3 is TGCAGCGTTGCTCCCTATCTAGCGGGAGGGCCAAGTGAGCAGTTCTTC. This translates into CSVAPYLAGGPSEQFF.